This T cell receptor (beta chain) is drawn from a study of T cells in localized non-small cell lung cancer. Regarding the study as a whole: Longer overall survival was linked to higher blood T cell density. Uninvolved adjacent lung showed peak T cell clonality, exceeding tumor. Appearing in adjacent lung were a median roughly 59 of the top 100 tumor clones.

The assay was immunoSEQ multiplex PCR, and TCRdb's table has in-frame clones only and misses some. The profile shows some 37,000 clones, over 70% of them singletons. Germline V gives CDR1 KGHSH, CDR2 LQKENI. V gave up 6 bases and J gave up 0 bases; unmatched junction bases: 2. CDR3 length: 13 amino acids. As to this clone: Its antigen remains unknown.

The TCR comes from a woman aged 35 to 70 with stage I lung adenocarcinoma. The sequencing used peripheral blood, collected before any cancer treatment. This sequence joins TRBV18 and TRBJ2-7; the match to TRBD1 covers 7 bases. CDR3 region: CASSGTVSYEQYF. As DNA, the CDR3 is TGTGCCAGCTCGGGGACAGTCTCCTACGAGCAGTACTTC. Combining the CDR3 with reference TRBV18 and TRBJ2-7 gives the whole variable domain NAGVMQNPRHLVRRRGQEARLRCSPMKGHSHVYWYRQLPEEGLKFMVYLQKENIIDESGMPKERFSAEFPKEGPSILRIQQVVRGDSAAYFCASSGTVSYEQYFGPGTRLTVT.